The 3 T cell receptor beta chains given below trace back to one sample, sequenced in a study of cytomegalovirus exposure and HLA in healthy donors. With 60 Vbeta and 13 Jbeta primers, the PCR was carried out. The table came from immunoSEQ multiplex PCR; TCRdb's copy has only in-frame clones and leaves some out. The sample includes under 200,000 clones, 79% of them seen just once. What was sequenced was PBMCs. These receptor sequences come from a woman between 35 and 50 years old in good health and CMV-seronegative.

The rearrangement joins TRBV5-1 to TRBJ2-7, with D perhaps matching TRBD1 (5 bases). Germline assignment: CDR1 SGHRS and CDR2 YFSETQ. V was shortened by 3 bases and J by 3 bases, with 7 bases between the two germline ends. This CDR3 has 12 amino acids. CDR3 nucleotides: TGCGCCAGCAGCTGGGGCAACTACGAGCAGTACTTC. Its protein product is CASSWGNYEQYF.

This clone was seen a single time. The chain combines TRBV14 with TRBJ1-1; D unclear. The CDR3 runs to 15 residues. CDR1 is SGHDN, CDR2 FVKESK, per germline. Deletions cut 2 bases from V and 3 bases from J, with 13 bases between. CDR3 sequence: CASSQSSGFDTEAFF. The CDR3 nucleotides read TGTGCCAGCAGCCAATCATCCGGGTTTGACACTGAAGCTTTCTTT.

A note on this clone: The same CDR3 is also encoded by other DNA sequences in this sample. The chain combines TRBV28 with TRBJ1-2, with a weak D call TRBD1 (5 bases). Germline values: CDR1 MDHEN, CDR2 SYDVKM. The CDR3 spans 12 residues. Trimming shortened V by 3 bases and J by 7 bases, and 9 bases separated the two germline ends. In nucleotides, the CDR3 is TGTGCCAGCAGTTTGGGGGGATCTGGCTACACCTTC. This codes for CASSLGGSGYTF.